Shown below are 11 T cell receptor beta chains from a single sample sequenced in a study of T cell repertoires in cytomegalovirus infection. Each CDR3 protein gets one entry after TCRdb re-called the reads with MiXCR. The sample includes some 240,000 distinct CDR3 sequences, 17% seen only once; the top ten take approximately 51%. The sequenced sample was CD8+ T cells from PBMCs. The receptor set was obtained from a human donor in good health (CMV status not recorded). Some clones in this sample may be carry-over from other donors' samples.

The table lists this clonotype with many counts. The chain is built from TRBV7-8 and TRBJ2-1; 7 bases align to TRBD1. Germline-derived CDR1 and CDR2 are SGHVS and FQNEAQ. V was pared by 4 bases and J by 0 bases, with 9 bases of the junction left unmatched. The CDR3 is 17 residues long. The CDR3 here is CASSSPRDSSSYNEQFF. The DNA for the CDR3 is TGTGCCAGCAGCTCGCCCAGGGACAGCAGCTCCTACAATGAGCAGTTCTTC.

J is TRBJ2-1 and V is TRBV28, with D maybe TRBD2 (5 bases). There are 14 residues in the CDR3. Between the trimmed V and J ends, which lost 3 bases and 5 bases, there was a span of 11 bases. Germline loops: CDR1 MDHEN, CDR2 SYDVKM. CDR3 amino acids: CASSFLTGNNEQFF. The DNA for the CDR3 is TGTGCCAGCAGTTTTCTGACGGGAAACAATGAGCAGTTCTTC.

The chain employs TRBV20-1 and TRBJ2-7; 7 bases match TRBD1. Germline CDR1 DFQATT, CDR2 SNEGSKA (reference sequence). Trimming removed 4 bases from V and 0 bases from J; junction bases left unmatched: 6. CDR3 length: 14 amino acids. CDR3 sequence reads: CSATDRRSSYEQYF. CDR3 bases: TGCAGTGCTACGGACAGGAGGAGCTCCTACGAGCAGTACTTC.

The sample holds a few counts of this clonotype. This chain connects TRBV6-2 or TRBV6-3 to TRBJ2-7; D not resolved. V lost 8 bases and J lost 2, with 19 bases in between. The CDR3 loop spans 15 amino acids. CDR1 and CDR2 (germline): MNHEY, SVGEGT. Here the CDR3 reads CASSLPATDPYEQYF. CDR3 DNA: TGTGCCAGCTCCCTCCCGGCCACGGATCCCTACGAGCAGTACTTC.

This clonotype was recorded a few times. V usage is TRBV10-3 and J usage is TRBJ2-7; possible D gene TRBD1, 6 bases. CDR3 length: 14 residues. CDR1 is ENHRY and CDR2 is SYGVKD in the germline V gene. V was trimmed by 10 bases and J by 1 base, leaving 17 bases between them. The CDR3 DNA follows: TGTGCCACCCAGGGCCCACAGGGATCCTACGAGCAGTACTTC. Translating gives CATQGPQGSYEQYF.

This clonotype was seen only a few times. The junction shows a germline mismatch at one end, possibly a read error. The V gene is TRBV4-1, the J gene TRBJ2-6; 7 positions match TRBD1. In germline, CDR1 is MGHRA, CDR2 YSYEKL. CDR3 size: 16 residues. The CDR3 nucleotides are TGTGCCAGCAGCCAAGATCAGGGGGCTGGGGCCAACGTCCTGACTTTC. It encodes CASSQDQGAGANVLTF.

In the case of this clonotype: A much bigger clone sits one base away, suggesting this may be a read error. The rearrangement uses TRBV7-6 and TRBJ1-3; D is undetermined. There are 13 residues in the CDR3. V was shortened by 1 base and J by 3 bases, with 4 bases between the two germline ends. In germline, CDR1 is SGHVS, CDR2 FNYEAQ. The CDR3 loop reads CASSLGYGNTIYF. CDR3 DNA: TGTGCCAGCAGCTTAGGATATGGAAACACCATATATTTT.

CDR3 region: CASSLEGQGEITDTQYF. The CDR3 nucleotides are TGTGCCAGCAGCTTAGAGGGACAGGGGGAGATCACAGATACGCAGTATTTT. The gene calls are TRBV7-8 and TRBJ2-3, with 11 positions matching TRBD1. V gave up 1 base and J gave up 2 bases; unmatched junction bases: 5. This CDR3 has 17 residues. Per germline, CDR1 SGHVS and CDR2 FQNEAQ.

This clonotype was seen repeatedly, ten times or more. The rearrangement links TRBV12-3 or TRBV12-4 to TRBJ2-3; D is ambiguous. The CDR3 has 12 residues. V was cut by 3 bases and J by 9 bases, with 10 bases left in between. CDR3 coding DNA: TGTGCCAGCAGTTTTTCGGGTGACACGCAGTATTTT. It translates to CASSFSGDTQYF.

This clonotype was recorded many times. V gene TRBV12-3 or TRBV12-4 combines with J gene TRBJ1-1; no firm D call. The CDR3 runs 14 residues. Trimming took off 7 bases at V and 0 bases at J, with 12 bases between the two ends. The CDR3: CASTKTTLNTEAFF. DNA for the CDR3: TGTGCCAGCACCAAGACAACCCTGAACACTGAAGCTTTCTTT.

At least ten counts were recorded for this clonotype. This chain uses TRBV7-2 with TRBJ2-3, with a weak D call TRBD2 (6 bases). CDR3 length equals 16 residues. Trimming took off 1 base at V and 3 bases at J, with 14 bases between the two ends. Germline loops: CDR1 SGHTA, CDR2 FQGNSA. The CDR3 is CASSLVPAGGTDTQYF. The CDR3 coding sequence is TGTGCCAGCAGCTTAGTACCCGCCGGAGGGACAGATACGCAGTATTTT.